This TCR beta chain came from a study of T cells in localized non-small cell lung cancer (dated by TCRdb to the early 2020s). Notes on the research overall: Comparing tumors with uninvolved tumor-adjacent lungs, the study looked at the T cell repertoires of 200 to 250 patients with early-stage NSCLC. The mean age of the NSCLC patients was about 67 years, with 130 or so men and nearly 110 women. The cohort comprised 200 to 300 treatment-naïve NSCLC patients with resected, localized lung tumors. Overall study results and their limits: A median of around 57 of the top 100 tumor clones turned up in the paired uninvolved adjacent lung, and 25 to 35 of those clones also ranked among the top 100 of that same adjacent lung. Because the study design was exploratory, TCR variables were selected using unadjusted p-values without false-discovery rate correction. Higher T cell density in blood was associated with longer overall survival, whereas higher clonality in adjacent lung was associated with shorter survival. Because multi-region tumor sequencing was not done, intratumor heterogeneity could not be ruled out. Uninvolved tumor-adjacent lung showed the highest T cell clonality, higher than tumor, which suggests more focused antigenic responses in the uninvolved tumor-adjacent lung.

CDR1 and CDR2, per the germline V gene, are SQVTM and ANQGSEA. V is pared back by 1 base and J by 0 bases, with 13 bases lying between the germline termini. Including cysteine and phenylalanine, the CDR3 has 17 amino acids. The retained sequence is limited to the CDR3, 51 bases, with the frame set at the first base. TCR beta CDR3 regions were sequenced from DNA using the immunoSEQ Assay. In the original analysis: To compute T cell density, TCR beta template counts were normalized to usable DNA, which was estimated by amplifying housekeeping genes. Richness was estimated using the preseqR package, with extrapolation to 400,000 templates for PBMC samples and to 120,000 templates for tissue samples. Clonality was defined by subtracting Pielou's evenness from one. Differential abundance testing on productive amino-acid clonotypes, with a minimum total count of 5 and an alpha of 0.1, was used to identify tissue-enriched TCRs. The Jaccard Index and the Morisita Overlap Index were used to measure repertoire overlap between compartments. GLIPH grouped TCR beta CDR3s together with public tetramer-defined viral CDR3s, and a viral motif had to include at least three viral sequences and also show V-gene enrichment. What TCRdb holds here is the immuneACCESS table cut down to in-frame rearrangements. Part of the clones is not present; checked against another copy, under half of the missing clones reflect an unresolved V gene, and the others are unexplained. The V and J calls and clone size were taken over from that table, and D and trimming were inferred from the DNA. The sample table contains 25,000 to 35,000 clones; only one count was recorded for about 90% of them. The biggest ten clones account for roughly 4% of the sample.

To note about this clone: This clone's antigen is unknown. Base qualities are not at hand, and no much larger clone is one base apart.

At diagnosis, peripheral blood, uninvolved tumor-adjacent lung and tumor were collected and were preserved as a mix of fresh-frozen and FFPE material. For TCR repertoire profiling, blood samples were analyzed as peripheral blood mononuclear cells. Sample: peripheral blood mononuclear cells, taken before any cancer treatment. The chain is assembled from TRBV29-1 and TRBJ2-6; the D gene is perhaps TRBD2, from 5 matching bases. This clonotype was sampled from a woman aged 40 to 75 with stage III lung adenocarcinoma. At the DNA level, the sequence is TGCAGCGTTGAAGTTTGGACTTTTAGCTCTGGGGCCAACGTCCTGACTTTC. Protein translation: CSVEVWTFSSGANVLTF. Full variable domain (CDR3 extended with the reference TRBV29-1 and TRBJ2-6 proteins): SAVISQKPSRDICQRGTSLTIQCQVDSQVTMMFWYRQQPGQSLTLIATANQGSEATYESGFVIDKFPISRPNLTFSTLTVSNMSPEDSSIYLCSVEVWTFSSGANVLTFGAGSRLTVL.